The 25 T cell receptor beta chains below come from one sample, sequenced in a study of high-grade serous ovarian cancer treatment subgroups. Tumor samples were obtained before definitive surgery or chemotherapy. Using immunoSEQ multiplex PCR, the repertoire was profiled, and TCRdb retains in-frame clones only, with some absent. The sample includes 10,000 to 12,000 clones, more than 65% of them seen just once. The specimen sequenced was tumor tissue. Receptors were obtained from a human donor with high-grade serous ovarian cancer.

This clone has a handful of counts. This rearrangement joins TRBV7-6 to TRBJ1-1; D not certain. Germline V gene lookup returns CDR1 SGHVS and CDR2 FNYEAQ. The CDR3 spans 15 residues. The V and J ends lost 2 bases and 7 bases respectively, with 17 bases between them. The CDR3 loop reads CASSLSTAPLSEAFF. For the CDR3, the DNA is TGTGCCAGCAGCTTAAGTACGGCACCCCTCAGTGAAGCTTTCTTT.

This clone was counted only a few times. The chain joins TRBV6-1 to TRBJ1-1; D is ambiguous. Trimming removed 8 bases from V and 7 bases from J, with 11 bases in between. CDR1 MNHNS and CDR2 SASEGT come from the germline V gene. The CDR3 is 11 amino acids. Here the CDR3 DNA reads TGTGCCAGCGAACTTTGGAATGAAGCTTTCTTT. Residues: CASELWNEAFF.

This clone was observed a single time. This chain links TRBV12-5 with TRBJ2-7, with TRBD1 matching 8 bases. Germline lookup yields CDR1 LGHNT and CDR2 FRNRAP. The CDR3 contains 15 residues. Trimming cost V 5 bases and J 0 bases; bases outside gene matches: 6. CDR3 region: CASGPPDRVSYEQYF. The CDR3 region has the DNA TGTGCTAGTGGTCCGCCGGACAGGGTCTCCTACGAGCAGTACTTC.

The CDR3 spells CASSPARQGRGDGYTF. The CDR3 nucleotides are TGTGCCAGCTCACCGGCGAGACAGGGACGAGGGGATGGCTACACCTTC. V usage is TRBV18 and J usage is TRBJ1-2; the match to TRBD1 covers 7 bases. The V and J ends lost 3 bases and 6 bases, in that order; junction bases with no gene match: 13. The CDR3 has 16 amino acids. CDR1 is KGHSH, CDR2 LQKENI, per germline.

The V gene is TRBV5-1, the J gene TRBJ1-4; D may be TRBD1 (5 bases). This CDR3 is built from 15 residues. Trimming took 0 bases from V and 5 from J, leaving 11 bases between them. The germline CDR1 and CDR2 sequences are SGHRS and YFSETQ. In DNA form, the CDR3 reads TGCGCCAGCAGCTTGGTGGGGGATCGAAATGAAAAACTGTTTTTT. Translation: CASSLVGDRNEKLFF.

Here the CDR3 reads CASSSRLAGERAGFYNEQFF. CDR3 bases: TGTGCCAGCAGCTCAAGACTAGCGGGAGAGAGGGCGGGGTTCTACAATGAGCAGTTCTTC. The V gene is TRBV5-4, the J gene TRBJ2-1; TRBD2 matches at 12 bases. This CDR3 contains 20 residues. The ends lost 3 bases at V and 3 bases at J; junction bases unmatched: 16. Germline V gene data show CDR1 as SGHNT and CDR2 as YYREEE (reference sequence). The full variable domain, in which reference TRBV5-4 and TRBJ2-1 provide the parts outside the CDR3, is ETGVTQSPTHLIKTRGQQVTLRCSSQSGHNTVSWYQQALGQGPQFIFQYYREEENGRGNFPPRFSGLQFPNYSSELNVNALELDDSALYLCASSSRLAGERAGFYNEQFFGPGTRLTVL.

The chain is built from TRBV5-8 and TRBJ2-7; D is possibly TRBD2 (7 bases). Looked up from germline, CDR1 is SGHTS and CDR2 is YDEGEE. This CDR3 spans 13 amino acids. Trimming cost V 0 bases and J 4 bases, with 8 bases left between them. The CDR3 reads CASSLEGGYEQYF. The CDR3 coding sequence is TGTGCCAGCAGCTTGGAGGGGGGGTACGAGCAGTACTTC. The complete variable domain, with remaining parts taken from reference TRBV5-8 and TRBJ2-7, reads EAGVTQSPTHLIKTRGQQATLRCSPISGHTSVYWYQQALGLGLQFLLWYDEGEERNRGNFPPRFSGRQFPNYSSELNVNALELEDSALYLCASSLEGGYEQYFGPGTRLTVT.

The V and J genes are TRBV7-2 and TRBJ2-1, with TRBD2 matching 10 bases. Germline V CDR1 and CDR2: SGHTA, FQGNSA. This CDR3 has 16 residues. V lost 6 bases to trimming and J lost 5 bases; unmatched junction nucleotides: 10. The CDR3 region is CASRRRLAGENNEQFF. The CDR3 region has the DNA TGTGCCAGCAGACGCCGGCTAGCGGGAGAAAACAATGAGCAGTTCTTC.

This clone was counted once. V and J are TRBV10-3 and TRBJ2-7; no definite D call. The germline CDR1 and CDR2 sequences are ENHRY and SYGVKD. CDR3 length equals 13 residues. V shed 8 bases and J shed 3 bases, with 14 bases lying between them. DNA of the CDR3: TGTGCCATCTCAAAGGGCCAGATCTACGAGCAGTACTTC. This sequence encodes CAISKGQIYEQYF.

The rearrangement joins TRBV5-1 to TRBJ2-1; no clear D gene. Germline CDR1 is SGHRS and CDR2 is YFSETQ. The V end was cut by 2 bases, the J end by 6 bases, with 12 bases between. The CDR3 sequence is 14 residues long. The CDR3 loop reads CASSFPGSVNEQFF. CDR3 coding DNA: TGCGCCAGCAGCTTCCCCGGATCGGTCAATGAGCAGTTCTTC.

The V call is TRBV25-1, the J call TRBJ2-3; D unresolved. This CDR3 comprises 13 residues. The V end lost 3 bases, the J end lost 9 bases, and 13 bases lay between the germline ends. The germline V gene has CDR1 MGHDK and CDR2 SYGVNS. CDR3 nucleotide sequence: TGTGCCAGCAGTGAGGCCTCGACCCCGACGCAGTATTTT. As protein: CASSEASTPTQYF.

This chain joins TRBV5-6 and TRBJ1-2; 9 positions agree with TRBD1. V shed 4 bases and J 5 bases; nucleotides not matched to a gene: 9. The CDR3 extends over 15 amino acids. Germline-derived CDR1 and CDR2 are SGHDT and YYEEEE. CDR3 region: CASSPGQGSWYGYTF. The CDR3 DNA reads as TGTGCCAGCAGCCCTGGACAGGGGAGTTGGTATGGCTACACCTTC.

This sequence joins TRBV27 and TRBJ2-1; the D gene is possibly TRBD2 (6 bases). The CDR3 is 16 amino acids. Trimming took off 2 bases at V and 6 bases at J, with 17 bases between the two ends. The germline gives CDR1 MNHEY, CDR2 SMNVEV (reference sequence). In DNA, the CDR3 is TGTGCCAGCAGTTTAGGAGGGAGTAGTCGAAGCAATGAGCAGTTCTTC. It codes for CASSLGGSSRSNEQFF.

This clone ranks as medium-sized. This chain uses TRBV10-3 with TRBJ1-2, with 9 nucleotides matching TRBD1. V was pared by 2 bases and J by 8 bases, with 9 bases of the junction left unmatched. Per germline, CDR1 ENHRY and CDR2 SYGVKD. CDR3 length: 15 residues. The chain's CDR3 is CAISELPQGAEGYTF. The CDR3 nucleotides read TGTGCCATCAGTGAGCTCCCACAGGGGGCAGAAGGCTACACCTTC.

This clone has just a few counts. The J gene is TRBJ2-7, the V gene TRBV11-3; 10 bases fit TRBD1. Looked up from germline, CDR1 is SGHNT and CDR2 is YENEEA. The V and J ends lost 1 base and 2 bases, in that order; junction bases with no gene match: 8. The CDR3 runs to 17 residues. CDR3 DNA: TGTGCCAGCAGCTTAGGTGTCGGGACAGGGGAGCCCTACGAGCAGTACTTC. It yields the protein CASSLGVGTGEPYEQYF. Complete variable domain (other parts from reference TRBV11-3 and TRBJ2-7): EAGVVQSPRYKIIEKKQPVAFWCNPISGHNTLYWYLQNLGQGPELLIRYENEEAVDDSQLPKDRFSAERLKGVDSTLKIQPAELGDSAVYLCASSLGVGTGEPYEQYFGPGTRLTVT.

This chain links TRBV27 with TRBJ1-1; D is unclear. V lost 8 bases to trimming and J lost 0 bases, with 10 bases between them. Germline CDR1 is MNHEY and CDR2 is SMNVEV (reference sequence). The CDR3 has 13 residues. The CDR3, as DNA: TGTGCCAGCTCCTGGGCTATGAACACTGAAGCTTTCTTT. Translation: CASSWAMNTEAFF.

V is TRBV9 and J is TRBJ1-3; D is unresolved. CDR3 length: 11 residues. V lost 0 bases to trimming and J lost 8 bases, with 3 bases between them. Germline values: CDR1 SGDLS, CDR2 YYNGEE. The CDR3 is CASSVGDTIYF. Here the CDR3 DNA reads TGTGCCAGCAGCGTAGGAGACACCATATATTTT. Combining the CDR3 with reference TRBV9 and TRBJ1-3 gives the whole variable domain DSGVTQTPKHLITATGQRVTLRCSPRSGDLSVYWYQQSLDQGLQFLIQYYNGEERAKGNILERFSAQQFPDLHSELNLSSLELGDSALYFCASSVGDTIYFGEGSWLTVV.

The chain recombines TRBV7-9 with TRBJ1-5, with TRBD1 identical over 7 bases. V shed 6 bases, J shed 1 base, and the junction held 3 bases outside the gene matches. The CDR3 length is 14 residues. Looked up from germline, CDR1 is SEHNR and CDR2 is FQNEAQ (reference sequence). The CDR3 DNA sequence: TGTGCCAGCAGGCCACAGGGGAGCAATCAGCCCCAGCATTTT. This encodes CASRPQGSNQPQHF.

This chain uses TRBV7-9 with TRBJ2-5, with D possibly TRBD2 on 5 matching bases. Germline V gene sequence: CDR1 SEHNR, CDR2 FQNEAQ (reference sequence). This CDR3 contains 13 residues. Trimming removed 5 bases from V and 9 bases from J, with 16 bases in between. CDR3 loop: CASSQGLFTAQYF. In DNA, the CDR3 is TGTGCCAGCAGCCAAGGACTGTTTACGGCCCAGTACTTC.

This chain links TRBV27 with TRBJ2-7, with TRBD1 matching over 7 bases. CDR1 and CDR2 (germline): MNHEY, SMNVEV (reference sequence). Losses at the gene ends were 4 bases for V and 3 bases for J; bases not matched to a gene: 12. This CDR3 spans 16 amino acids. The CDR3 spells CASSSLTGAARYEQYF. For the CDR3, the DNA is TGTGCCAGCAGTTCCCTAACAGGGGCCGCACGCTACGAGCAGTACTTC.

V and J are TRBV5-5 and TRBJ2-1, with TRBD2 matching 9 bases. The CDR3 contains 18 residues. Germline loops: CDR1 SGHKS, CDR2 YYEKEE (reference sequence). The trim removed 4 bases at V and 3 bases at J, leaving 14 bases unmatched. The CDR3 here is CASSQDPLAGDFYNEQFF. CDR3 in DNA: TGTGCCAGCAGCCAAGACCCCTTAGCGGGAGACTTCTACAATGAGCAGTTCTTC.

The V gene is TRBV29-1, the J gene TRBJ2-7, with TRBD2 identical over 9 bases. After removal of 6 bases from V and 5 bases from J, the junction contained 8 bases not matched to a gene. The V gene's germline CDR1 is SQVTM and CDR2 ANQGSEA. This CDR3 has 13 residues. DNA for the CDR3: TGCAGCGTGAAGGCTAGCGGGAACCACGAGCAGTACTTC. Its translation is CSVKASGNHEQYF.

V usage is TRBV9 and J usage is TRBJ1-1, with TRBD1 as a possible D gene (5 bases). Germline CDR1 is SGDLS and CDR2 is YYNGEE. The CDR3 is made up of 12 amino acids. The V end lost 4 bases, the J end lost 5 bases, and 9 bases lay between the germline ends. The CDR3 bases are TGTGCCAGCAGCATGGGGGGGACTGAAGCTTTCTTT. It yields the protein CASSMGGTEAFF.

This clone occurred once. The chain uses TRBV7-9 and TRBJ2-5; no definite D call. The tail of the sequence fits TRBJ2-7 better, so the J call may be wrong. The CDR3 has 13 amino acids. Germline assignment: CDR1 SEHNR and CDR2 FQNEAQ (reference sequence). The CDR3 DNA is TGTGCCAGCAGCCCCAGGTATTCCTACGAGCAGTACTTC. Protein: CASSPRYSYEQYF.

The V and J genes are TRBV30 and TRBJ1-2, with D possibly TRBD1 on 5 matching bases. Trimming left V 5 bases short and J 3 bases short, with 16 bases between. Germline V lookup: CDR1 GTSNPN, CDR2 SVGIG (reference sequence). The CDR3 has 14 amino acids. CDR3 coding DNA: TGTGCCTGGGTGCCCCAGGGTTCGTACTATGGCTACACCTTC. It specifies CAWVPQGSYYGYTF.